This TCR beta chain was observed in a study of shared clonotypes between healthy human individuals. The study ran the assay at deep level. Sorted-subset replicate PCR reactions contained about 200 ng DNA, corresponding to tens of thousands of T cell genomes. Sequencing was performed with immunoSEQ multiplex PCR; in TCRdb, only in-frame clones are kept and a portion is missing. This sample carries a few million clones, around 93% of them seen once, and the ten largest clones take approximately 0.41%. Study-wide points: Genetic and exposure-history diversity was limited by the small donor number.

Points on this clone: Antigen specificity is unknown.

This CDR3 spans 14 amino acids. The germline gives CDR1 MDHEN, CDR2 SYDVKM. J gave up 1 base and V 8 bases, and 0 bases lay outside the gene matches. The sample comprised naive CD4+ T cells from PBMCs. Documented subset: CD45RA+ positively selected. The receptor comes from a man between 18 and 29 years old in good health. Some clones in this sample may be carry-over from other donors' samples. The chain combines TRBV28 with TRBJ2-2; the match to TRBD2 covers 11 bases. The CDR3 spells CASGTSGNTGELFF. The DNA of the CDR3 is TGTGCCAGCGGGACTAGCGGGAACACCGGGGAGCTGTTTTTT. Variable domain in full (rest from reference TRBV28 and TRBJ2-2): DVKVTQSSRYLVKRTGEKVFLECVQDMDHENMFWYRQDPGLGLRLIYFSYDVKMKEKGDIPEGYSVSREKKERFSLILESASTNQTSMYLCASGTSGNTGELFFGEGSRLTVL.